Shown below are 13 T cell receptor beta chains from a single sample sequenced in a study of patients and donors after allogeneic stem cell transplantation. Using its own MiXCR run on the RT-PCR reads, TCRdb lists one record per CDR3 protein. The sample yields roughly 4,200 distinct CDR3 sequences, less than 25% seen once. Source material: blood, either unsorted or a sorted T cell fraction (not recorded which). Every receptor here comes from a human donor who was either an allogeneic HSCT recipient or a stem cell or donor lymphocyte infusion donor (not recorded which). It is not recorded whose cells these are; they may come from a transplant donor.

In this sample, this clonotype turned up a few times. The rearrangement uses TRBV5-1 and TRBJ2-1, with a tentative D call TRBD1 (5 bases). The CDR3 covers 13 residues. Germline loops: CDR1 SGHRS, CDR2 YFSETQ. V was clipped by 2 bases and J by 5 bases, with 8 bases between them. Here the CDR3 DNA reads TGCGCCAGCAGCTTAGGGGTAAACAATGAGCAGTTCTTC. Residues: CASSLGVNNEQFF.

This clonotype appeared a few times. The V and J genes are TRBV6-5 and TRBJ2-5; TRBD1 matches 7 bases. With V trimmed by 6 bases and J by 5 bases, 0 bases remained unmatched. Per the germline V gene, CDR1 is MNHEY and CDR2 is SVGAGI. The CDR3 spans 11 residues. The CDR3 protein is CASRQGETQYF. In nucleotides, the CDR3 is TGTGCCAGCAGACAGGGGGAGACCCAGTACTTC.

This clonotype came up a few times. The chain carries TRBV20-1 and TRBJ2-1; D might be TRBD2 (6 bases). This CDR3 comprises 14 residues. V lost 6 bases, J lost 3 bases, and 15 bases lay in between. Germline CDR1 DFQATT, CDR2 SNEGSKA (reference sequence). The CDR3 region has the DNA TGCAGTGCCCCCCGCCCGGGGGACTACAATGAGCAGTTCTTC. Its translation is CSAPRPGDYNEQFF.

By its share, this clonotype is medium-sized (0.01 to 0.1%). The chain couples TRBV30 to TRBJ1-1; TRBD1 matches at 8 bases. Losses at the gene ends were 0 bases for V and 6 bases for J; bases not matched to a gene: 0. Germline V gene data show CDR1 as GTSNPN and CDR2 as SVGIG (reference sequence). The CDR3 has 12 residues. Here the CDR3 DNA reads TGTGCCTGGAGTGTACAGGGGGCTGAAGCTTTCTTT. Protein: CAWSVQGAEAFF.

V gene TRBV20-1 combines with J gene TRBJ2-3; TRBD1 matches 9 bases. The length of the CDR3 is 14 residues. The germline V gene has CDR1 DFQATT and CDR2 SNEGSKA (reference sequence). V was pared by 6 bases and J by 2 bases, with 6 bases of the junction left unmatched. The CDR3 is CSAPGTGYTDTQYF. Written as DNA, the CDR3 is TGCAGTGCCCCCGGGACAGGGTACACAGATACGCAGTATTTT.

This clonotype is categorized as medium-sized. This sequence joins TRBV11-2 and TRBJ2-1; weak D call: TRBD2 (5 bases). The germline V and J ends were trimmed by 5 bases and 12 bases, with 17 bases remaining between them. Per the germline V gene, CDR1 is SGHAT and CDR2 is FQNNGV. The CDR3 extends over 13 amino acids. CDR3 nucleotides: TGTGCCAGCAGCCCCACTGCGGGTCGTGCGCAGTTCTTC. This gives the protein CASSPTAGRAQFF.

This clonotype was counted only a few times. The chain employs TRBV5-1 and TRBJ2-1; unclear D gene. In germline, CDR1 is SGHRS, CDR2 YFSETQ. This CDR3 comprises 15 residues. Deletions cut 2 bases from V and 7 bases from J, with 16 bases between. The CDR3 DNA is TGCGCCAGCAGCTTCGGCGCGGCCGACGGAAATGAGCAGTTCTTC. Its translation is CASSFGAADGNEQFF. Looking up the rest from reference TRBV5-1 and TRBJ2-1 gives the full variable domain: KAGVTQTPRYLIKTRGQQVTLSCSPISGHRSVSWYQQTPGQGLQFLFEYFSETQRNKGNFPGRFSGRQFSNSRSEMNVSTLELGDSALYLCASSFGAADGNEQFFGPGTRLTVL.

Written as DNA, the CDR3 is TGTGCCAGCAGCTTAAGCGGAAACAATGAGCAGTTCTTC. Its translation: CASSLSGNNEQFF. The J gene is TRBJ2-1, the V gene TRBV7-3; no clear D gene. The CDR3 extends over 13 amino acids. Germline assignment: CDR1 SGHTA and CDR2 FQGTGA. V lost 1 base, J lost 5 bases, and 6 bases lay in between. The whole variable domain, remainder taken from reference TRBV7-3 and TRBJ2-1, is GAGVSQTPSNKVTEKGKYVELRCDPISGHTALYWYRQSLGQGPEFLIYFQGTGAADDSGLPNDRFFAVRPEGSVSTLKIQRTERGDSAVYLCASSLSGNNEQFFGPGTRLTVL.

V is TRBV4-3 and J is TRBJ2-3; 8 bases align to TRBD2. The CDR3 runs 14 residues. The germline V gene encodes CDR1 LGHNA and CDR2 YSLEER. V trimming: 1 base; J trimming: 3 bases; junction bases outside the gene matches: 0. This chain's CDR3 is CASSQAGGTDTQYF. CDR3 sequence (DNA): TGCGCCAGCAGCCAAGCGGGGGGGACAGATACGCAGTATTTT.

V is TRBV7-2 and J is TRBJ2-1, with D perhaps matching TRBD2 (6 bases). This CDR3 is built from 13 residues. Germline values: CDR1 SGHTA, CDR2 FQGNSA. V was trimmed by 6 bases and J by 6 bases, leaving 12 bases between them. CDR3 DNA sequence: TGTGCCAGCAGGCCCCCTAGCGTCAATGAGCAGTTCTTC. Amino acids: CASRPPSVNEQFF.

J is TRBJ1-5 and V is TRBV6-2 or TRBV6-3, with D perhaps matching TRBD1 (6 bases). Germline V gives CDR1 MNHEY, CDR2 SVGEGT. Between the trimmed V and J ends, which lost 7 bases and 6 bases, there was a span of 13 bases. CDR3 length: 13 residues. The DNA of the CDR3 is TGTGCCAGCACAGACAGGAACGGTCAGCCCCAGCATTTT. Protein sequence: CASTDRNGQPQHF.

The rearrangement uses TRBV6-5 and TRBJ2-2; D unresolved. Germline assignment: CDR1 MNHEY and CDR2 SVGAGI. V was trimmed by 4 bases and J by 3 bases, leaving 12 bases between them. The CDR3 has 15 residues. The CDR3 loop is CASSLTLFDTGELFF. The CDR3 DNA reads TGTGCCAGCAGTTTAACACTTTTTGACACCGGGGAGCTGTTTTTT.

By proportion, this clonotype is medium-sized. CDR3 sequence: CASSLGRDGNYGYTF. CDR3 sequence (DNA): TGTGCCAGCAGCTTAGGCCGGGACGGTAACTATGGCTACACCTTC. V and J are TRBV7-2 and TRBJ1-2; possible D gene TRBD1, 5 bases. The CDR3 consists of 15 residues. V lost 1 base, J lost 1 base, and 10 bases lay in between. CDR1 is SGHTA and CDR2 is FQGNSA in the germline V gene.